Below, 17 T cell receptor beta chains from the same sample are listed, as sequenced in a study of blood T cells in healthy people across ages (dated by TCRdb to the mid-2010s). The library was produced with 5' RACE. Instrument on record: Illumina HiSeq 2500. A second roughly 7 to 11 cycle PCR used a sample-barcoded 5' primer and a J-beta primer mix. TCRdb reanalyzed the raw reads on its own, using fastp at Q25 for trimming and MiXCR for clone calling, and kept in-frame beta chains. Entries that share a CDR3 protein sequence are merged under the most common genes and DNA. The sample table shows around 1,500,000 distinct CDR3 sequences, and roughly 40% are seen once. The ten largest clones capture 7.9% of the sample. The sequencing input was blood. The receptors here all came from a woman aged 18-29 years in good health.

This clonotype came up a few times. The CDR3 region is CSVRGSGSDTQYF. In DNA form, the CDR3 reads TGCAGCGTTCGCGGGAGTGGCTCAGATACGCAGTATTTT. The gene calls are TRBV29-1 and TRBJ2-3, with TRBD2 matching over 7 bases. CDR1 is SQVTM, CDR2 ANQGSEA, per germline. The CDR3 has 13 amino acids. The trim removed 5 bases at V and 4 bases at J, leaving 6 bases unmatched.

This clonotype occurred a few times. The chain is built from TRBV29-1 and TRBJ2-3; D is unresolved. V lost 4 bases to trimming and J lost 0 bases, with 11 bases between them. The CDR3 runs 14 residues. The V gene's germline CDR1 is SQVTM and CDR2 ANQGSEA. CDR3 sequence: CSVAEGTSTDTQYF. CDR3 DNA sequence: TGCAGCGTTGCCGAAGGTACTAGCACAGATACGCAGTATTTT.

The CDR3 sequence is CASSQDRLSEREQYF. CDR3 sequence (DNA): TGTGCCAGCAGCCAAGATAGACTCTCTGAGAGGGAGCAGTACTTC. The chain links TRBV14 to TRBJ2-4; a weak D match, TRBD2 (5 bases). This CDR3 has 15 residues. CDR1 and CDR2 (germline): SGHDN, FVKESK. The V end was cut by 0 bases, the J end by 13 bases, with 19 bases between. The entire variable domain, with the rest obtained from reference TRBV14 and TRBJ2-4, is as follows: EAGVTQFPSHSVIEKGQTVTLRCDPISGHDNLYWYRRVMGKEIKFLLHFVKESKQDESGMPNNRFLAERTGGTYSTLKVQPAELEDSGVYFCASSQDRLSEREQYFGAGTRLSVL.

The chain is built from TRBV14 and TRBJ2-1, with TRBD2 matching 14 bases. Germline V gene sequence: CDR1 SGHDN, CDR2 FVKESK. J gave up 9 bases and V 4 bases, and 11 bases lay outside the gene matches. The CDR3 contains 17 residues. CDR3 DNA: TGTGCCAGCAGCCCCAAGATATCGACTAGCGGGAGGGTTGAGCAGTTCTTC. It translates to CASSPKISTSGRVEQFF. Full variable domain (rest looked up from reference TRBV14 and TRBJ2-1): EAGVTQFPSHSVIEKGQTVTLRCDPISGHDNLYWYRRVMGKEIKFLLHFVKESKQDESGMPNNRFLAERTGGTYSTLKVQPAELEDSGVYFCASSPKISTSGRVEQFFGPGTRLTVL.

For the CDR3, the DNA is TGCGCCAGCAGCTTGGCGGTAGGGATCACAGATACGCAGTATTTT. Translation: CASSLAVGITDTQYF. The chain has TRBV5-1 and TRBJ2-3; D unclear. Trimming took 0 bases from V and 2 from J, leaving 10 bases between them. CDR1 and CDR2 from the germline V gene are SGHRS and YFSETQ. The CDR3 is 15 residues long.

The rearrangement joins TRBV7-2 to TRBJ2-4; 15 nucleotides align to TRBD2. The CDR3 consists of 15 residues. CDR1 is SGHTA and CDR2 is FQGNSA in the germline V gene. The junction had 8 bases not matched to a gene; V was cut back by 4 bases and J by 13 bases. The CDR3 sequence is CASSSRTSGREEQYF. Written as DNA, the CDR3 is TGTGCCAGCAGCTCGCGGACTAGCGGGAGGGAAGAGCAGTACTTC.

This clonotype was picked up a small number of times. The chain links TRBV5-1 to TRBJ2-1; perhaps TRBD1 as D (6 bases). The CDR3 is 17 residues long. Germline V CDR1 and CDR2: SGHRS, YFSETQ. The V end lost 3 bases, the J end lost 4 bases, and 20 bases lay between the germline ends. The CDR3 reads CASSSRTAPMVYNEQFF. In DNA form, the CDR3 reads TGCGCCAGCAGCTCCCGGACAGCCCCGATGGTGTACAATGAGCAGTTCTTC.

This chain joins TRBV11-2 and TRBJ2-1; either TRBD1 or TRBD2 may fit D (5 bases each). Per the germline V gene, CDR1 is SGHAT and CDR2 is FQNNGV. The CDR3 consists of 13 residues. V lost 7 bases and J lost 5, with 12 bases in between. CDR3 sequence reads: CASTGTTDNEQFF. DNA for the CDR3: TGTGCCAGCACTGGGACCACGGACAATGAGCAGTTCTTC.

Remarks on this clonotype: A read error is possible here, since a much larger clone lies one base away. The rearrangement links TRBV4-2 to TRBJ2-4; no definite D call. The CDR3 runs to 14 residues. V was trimmed by 4 bases and J by 13 bases, leaving 20 bases between them. Germline-derived CDR1 and CDR2 are LGHNA and YNFKEQ. CDR3 amino acids: CASSLVLSSYVQYF. CDR3 nucleotide sequence: TGTGCCAGCAGCCTAGTCCTGAGCTCCTACGTGCAGTACTTC.

In its sample, this clonotype was seen many times. The chain couples TRBV29-1 to TRBJ2-7, with no clear D. This CDR3 spans 12 amino acids. Trimming cost V 6 bases and J 3 bases, with 12 bases left between them. Per germline, CDR1 SQVTM and CDR2 ANQGSEA. The CDR3 spells CSVGRTGYEQYF. CDR3 nucleotide sequence: TGCAGCGTGGGAAGGACCGGCTACGAGCAGTACTTC.

This clonotype was observed once. This rearrangement joins TRBV7-7 to TRBJ2-3; TRBD2 aligns across 16 bases. Per the germline V gene, CDR1 is SSHAT and CDR2 is FNYEAQ (reference sequence). This CDR3 has 16 amino acids. The trim removed 5 bases at V and 4 bases at J, leaving 3 bases unmatched. The CDR3: CASSTGTSGRADTQYF. CDR3 DNA sequence: TGTGCCAGCAGCACAGGGACTAGCGGGAGGGCAGATACGCAGTATTTT.

V gene TRBV6-1 combines with J gene TRBJ2-5; D uncertain. The J call is doubtful: the DNA matches TRBJ2-7 better. The CDR3 sequence is 12 residues long. Per the germline V gene, CDR1 is MNHNS and CDR2 is SASEGT. The CDR3: CASSVRLDEQYF. As DNA, the CDR3 is TGTGCCAGCAGTGTCAGGTTAGACGAGCAGTACTTC.

This chain uses TRBV6-6 with TRBJ1-4; no clear D gene. Deletions cut 2 bases from V and 7 bases from J, with 11 bases between. Per germline, CDR1 MNHNY and CDR2 SVGAGI (reference sequence). The CDR3 is made up of 14 amino acids. The CDR3 sequence is CASSYERYSEKLFF. CDR3 DNA: TGTGCCAGCAGTTACGAGAGATATAGTGAAAAACTGTTTTTT.

This clonotype was counted between two and nine times. The chain carries TRBV12-3 or TRBV12-4 and TRBJ2-7, with a tentative D call TRBD2 (5 bases). CDR3 length: 13 residues. Trimming removed 3 bases at V and 7 bases at J, with 13 bases between. CDR3 loop: CASSLQRRGEQYF. In DNA, the CDR3 is TGTGCCAGCAGTTTGCAACGCCGAGGGGAGCAGTACTTC.

As for this clonotype: It may be a read error: a sequence one base away is much more abundant. J is TRBJ2-1 and V is TRBV20-1; 7 nucleotides line up with TRBD2. The DNA end is more similar to TRBJ2-7, so the J call may be wrong. Germline values: CDR1 DFQATT, CDR2 SNEGSKA (reference sequence). The CDR3 is made up of 14 amino acids. The CDR3 bases are TGCAGTGCGATGCGGGGGACCTCCTACAATGAGCAGTACTTC. This translates into CSAMRGTSYNEQYF.

V gene TRBV9 combines with J gene TRBJ2-3; a weak D match, TRBD1 (5 bases). This CDR3 is built from 14 residues. V lost 2 bases and J lost 2, with 9 bases in between. The germline V gene has CDR1 SGDLS and CDR2 YYNGEE. The CDR3 sequence: CASSVDKDTDTQYF. CDR3 DNA: TGTGCCAGCAGCGTGGACAAGGACACAGATACGCAGTATTTT.

The CDR3 DNA reads as TGCGCCAGCAGGGAACGGACTAGCGGGAGTAGTGGGTACAATGAGCAGTTCTTC. Its protein product is CASRERTSGSSGYNEQFF. The genes are TRBV5-1 and TRBJ2-1; 13 bases are a match to TRBD2. Germline CDR1 SGHRS, CDR2 YFSETQ. The V segment lost 5 bases and the J segment 4 bases; nucleotides outside the gene matches: 12. There are 18 residues in the CDR3.